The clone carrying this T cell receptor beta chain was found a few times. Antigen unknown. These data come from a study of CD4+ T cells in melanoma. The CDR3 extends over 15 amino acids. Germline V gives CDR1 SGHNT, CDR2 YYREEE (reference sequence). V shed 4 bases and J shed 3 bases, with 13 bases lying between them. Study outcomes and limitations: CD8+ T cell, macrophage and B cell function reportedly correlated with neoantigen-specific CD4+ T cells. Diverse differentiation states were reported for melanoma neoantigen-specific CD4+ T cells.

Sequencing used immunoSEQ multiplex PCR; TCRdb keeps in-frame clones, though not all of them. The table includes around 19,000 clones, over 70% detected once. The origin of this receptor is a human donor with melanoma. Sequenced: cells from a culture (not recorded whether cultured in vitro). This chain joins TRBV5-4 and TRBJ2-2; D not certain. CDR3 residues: CASSPVMSDTGELFF. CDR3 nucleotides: TGTGCCAGCAGCCCCGTGATGAGCGACACCGGGGAGCTGTTTTTT.